The 27 T cell receptor beta chains presented below share a single source sample, sequenced in a study of cytomegalovirus exposure and HLA in healthy donors. Researchers ran the PCR with 60 Vbeta and 13 Jbeta primers. Profiled with immunoSEQ multiplex PCR; TCRdb holds only in-frame clones, not every one. Across about 140,000 clones, the top ten clones capture 0.85% to 1% of the sample. What was sequenced was PBMCs. These TCRs come from a male donor in good health and CMV-seronegative.

V is TRBV10-2 and J is TRBJ1-1; TRBD1 aligns across 8 bases. Germline-derived CDR1 and CDR2 are WSHSY and SAAADI. This CDR3 comprises 16 residues. V was clipped by 2 bases and J by 1 base; unmatched bases: 6. CDR3 nucleotide sequence: TGCGCCAGCAGTGAGCAGAGGACAGGGCCGAACACTGAAGCTTTCTTT. Translating it yields CASSEQRTGPNTEAFF.

This chain joins TRBV5-1 and TRBJ2-2; D gene uncertain. The germline V gene encodes CDR1 SGHRS and CDR2 YFSETQ. The CDR3 is 14 amino acids. V was trimmed by 4 bases and J by 1 base, leaving 8 bases between them. CDR3: CASSIRQNTGELFF. The CDR3, as DNA: TGCGCCAGCAGCATCAGACAGAACACCGGGGAGCTGTTTTTT.

The chain couples TRBV9 to TRBJ1-6; D possibly corresponds to TRBD1 (6 bases). This CDR3 is 14 amino acids long. V dropped 7 bases and J dropped 7 bases, with 15 bases sitting between them. From germline, CDR1 is SGDLS and CDR2 YYNGEE. The CDR3 sequence: CASGGGVNNSPLHF. The CDR3 nucleotides are TGTGCCAGCGGAGGGGGGGTCAACAATTCACCCCTCCACTTT.

V gene TRBV4-3 combines with J gene TRBJ1-1; tentative D call: TRBD1 (5 bases). CDR3 length equals 14 residues. The germline V gene has CDR1 LGHNA and CDR2 YSLEER. The V and J ends lost 5 bases and 0 bases respectively, with 10 bases between them. CDR3 bases: TGCGCCAGCAGCGGGGGGAGGATGAACACTGAAGCTTTCTTT. Translating gives CASSGGRMNTEAFF.

The V call is TRBV18, the J call TRBJ2-1; D is perhaps TRBD2 (5 bases). V gave up 5 bases and J gave up 7 bases, with 18 bases separating them. Germline CDR1 KGHSH, CDR2 LQKENI. CDR3 length: 15 amino acids. The CDR3: CASSLSTDRGNEQFF. CDR3 bases: TGTGCCAGCTCATTATCGACCGACCGGGGTAATGAGCAGTTCTTC.

The CDR3 nucleotides are TGTGCCAGCAGCTCGCGGGTTGGGGGCAATTCACCCCTCCACTTT. Translating it yields CASSSRVGGNSPLHF. The chain carries TRBV5-6 and TRBJ1-6; tentative D call: TRBD1 (6 bases). The V and J ends lost 3 bases and 7 bases respectively, with 14 bases between them. CDR1 and CDR2 (germline): SGHDT, YYEEEE. There are 15 residues in the CDR3.

The V gene is TRBV27, the J gene TRBJ1-2; 10 nucleotides match TRBD1. Germline CDR1 MNHEY, CDR2 SMNVEV (reference sequence). The CDR3 spans 17 residues. V gave up 8 bases and J gave up 5 bases; unmatched junction bases: 17. The CDR3 here is CASGGKDRGRVKYGYTF. The CDR3 coding sequence is TGTGCCAGCGGGGGGAAAGACAGGGGGCGCGTAAAGTATGGCTACACCTTC.

The chain combines TRBV19 with TRBJ1-5, with TRBD1 matching over 8 bases. The CDR3 is 14 amino acids. Germline V lookup: CDR1 LNHDA, CDR2 SQIVND (reference sequence). J lost 4 bases, V lost 7 bases, and 6 bases had no gene match. CDR3 sequence (DNA): TGTGCCAGTAAGACAGGGGTGGCTAATCAGCCCCAGCATTTT. Its translation: CASKTGVANQPQHF.

The chain joins TRBV28 to TRBJ2-7; perhaps TRBD1 as D (5 bases). V dropped 10 bases and J dropped 0 bases, with 16 bases sitting between them. Germline V gives CDR1 MDHEN, CDR2 SYDVKM. The length of the CDR3 is 14 residues. As DNA, the CDR3 is TGTGCCACGACTTCAGGGTGGAGCTCCTACGAGCAGTACTTC. Translating gives CATTSGWSSYEQYF.

For the CDR3, the DNA is TGTGCCAGCAGTTCAGGGGTCAACACCGGGGAGCTGTTTTTT. It yields the protein CASSSGVNTGELFF. The chain recombines TRBV7-9 with TRBJ2-2; TRBD1 might be the D (6 bases). Trimming took off 6 bases at V and 2 bases at J, with 10 bases between the two ends. This CDR3 contains 14 residues. Germline CDR1 and CDR2: SEHNR and FQNEAQ (reference sequence).

The chain links TRBV18 to TRBJ1-1; 7 nucleotides align to TRBD1. CDR3 length: 14 residues. V lost 0 bases, J lost 5 bases, and 3 bases stayed unmatched. Germline values: CDR1 KGHSH, CDR2 LQKENI. The CDR3 bases are TGTGCCAGCTCACCACCAGCAGGGGGGACTGAAGCTTTCTTT. Its translation is CASSPPAGGTEAFF.

This chain uses TRBV7-2 with TRBJ1-2; a possible D gene is TRBD1 (5 bases). Trimming shortened V by 3 bases and J by 8 bases, and 16 bases separated the two germline ends. This CDR3 has 14 amino acids. Per germline, CDR1 SGHTA and CDR2 FQGNSA. CDR3 region: CASSFDRTSNGYTF. The CDR3 DNA reads as TGTGCCAGCAGCTTTGATCGGACATCTAACGGCTACACCTTC.

This chain joins TRBV14 and TRBJ2-4; tentatively, D is TRBD1 (6 bases). The CDR3 spans 14 residues. The germline V gene encodes CDR1 SGHDN and CDR2 FVKESK. Trimming took 5 bases from V and 8 from J, leaving 16 bases between them. Here the CDR3 DNA reads TGTGCCAGCAGCTTGGGGGCAGGGAGAGACATTCAGTACTTC. Translating gives CASSLGAGRDIQYF.

The chain couples TRBV6-1 to TRBJ2-1; 7 bases map to TRBD1. Germline trimming cut 6 bases from V and 5 bases from J; bases unmatched to any gene: 4. The CDR3 runs 13 residues. Germline values: CDR1 MNHNS, CDR2 SASEGT. CDR3 bases: TGTGCCAGCAGCTTGGGACAGAACAATGAGCAGTTCTTC. Its translation: CASSLGQNNEQFF.

The V and J genes are TRBV19 and TRBJ1-3; D is unclear. This CDR3 has 15 residues. Trimming took 1 base from V and 0 from J, leaving 7 bases between them. Germline V gives CDR1 LNHDA, CDR2 SQIVND (reference sequence). Written as DNA, the CDR3 is TGTGCCAGTAGTATAGTACTGTCCTCTGGAAACACCATATATTTT. This codes for CASSIVLSSGNTIYF.

The chain has TRBV9 and TRBJ1-6; D call uncertain. CDR3 length equals 14 residues. V was trimmed by 0 bases and J by 9 bases, leaving 10 bases between them. Germline assignment: CDR1 SGDLS and CDR2 YYNGEE. The CDR3 reads CASSVVGGASPLHF. For the CDR3, the DNA is TGTGCCAGCAGCGTAGTCGGAGGAGCTTCACCCCTCCACTTT.

V usage is TRBV28 and J usage is TRBJ1-5, with D unresolved. Germline CDR1 and CDR2: MDHEN and SYDVKM. This CDR3 is 12 amino acids long. Trimming stripped 6 bases from V and 1 base from J, with 4 bases between. CDR3 region: CASSYSNQPQHF. The CDR3 DNA follows: TGTGCCAGCAGCTACAGCAATCAGCCCCAGCATTTT.

The chain couples TRBV5-4 to TRBJ2-2; TRBD1 might be the D (5 bases). Trimming removed 0 bases from V and 4 bases from J, with 16 bases in between. Germline V gives CDR1 SGHNT, CDR2 YYREEE (reference sequence). The CDR3 runs to 17 residues. The CDR3 spells CASSLESGRVSTGELFF. The CDR3 DNA sequence: TGTGCCAGCAGCTTGGAGTCGGGCAGGGTTTCCACCGGGGAGCTGTTTTTT.

The chain recombines TRBV5-6 with TRBJ1-2, with TRBD1 matching 7 bases. The CDR3 is 13 residues long. Germline V lookup: CDR1 SGHDT, CDR2 YYEEEE. J lost 7 bases, V lost 4 bases, and 7 bases had no gene match. CDR3 nucleotides: TGTGCCAGCAGCCACGACAGGGCCGCTGGCTACACCTTC. It translates to CASSHDRAAGYTF.

This chain links TRBV9 with TRBJ2-2; 7 nucleotides line up with TRBD2. This CDR3 spans 16 amino acids. CDR1 SGDLS and CDR2 YYNGEE come from the germline V gene. J gave up 0 bases and V 0 bases, and 2 bases lay outside the gene matches. For the CDR3, the DNA is TGTGCCAGCAGCGTAGTAGCGGGTACGAACACCGGGGAGCTGTTTTTT. Amino acids: CASSVVAGTNTGELFF.

This sequence joins TRBV7-2 and TRBJ1-2, with TRBD1 matching over 7 bases. Germline trimming cut 5 bases from V and 7 bases from J; bases unmatched to any gene: 7. The CDR3 totals 13 residues. Germline lookup yields CDR1 SGHTA and CDR2 FQGNSA. The CDR3 DNA sequence: TGTGCCAGCAGCCCCGACAGGGTTGGTGGCTACACCTTC. This codes for CASSPDRVGGYTF.

The CDR3 loop reads CASSLEFRSTKLQPQHF. DNA of the CDR3: TGTGCCAGCAGTTTAGAGTTTAGGAGTACAAAGCTGCAGCCCCAGCATTTT. The chain employs TRBV28 and TRBJ1-5; D is uncertain. CDR3 length: 17 amino acids. Germline V gene data show CDR1 as MDHEN and CDR2 as SYDVKM. V dropped 2 bases and J dropped 7 bases, with 21 bases sitting between them.

The chain recombines TRBV18 with TRBJ1-1; D perhaps matches TRBD1 (5 bases). Between the trimmed V and J ends, which lost 6 bases and 11 bases, there was a span of 16 bases. Germline values: CDR1 KGHSH, CDR2 LQKENI. CDR3 size: 12 residues. CDR3 loop: CASSLDTKRAFF. The CDR3 DNA is TGTGCCAGCTCGCTGGACACCAAAAGGGCTTTCTTT.

The rearrangement links TRBV6-1 to TRBJ2-7, with unresolved D. This CDR3 has 17 amino acids. V lost 0 bases and J lost 3, with 18 bases in between. Germline assignment: CDR1 MNHNS and CDR2 SASEGT. The CDR3 coding sequence is TGTGCCAGCAGTGAAGCGCTTACAGCCGCCGCCCTCTACGAGCAGTACTTC. Translation: CASSEALTAAALYEQYF.

CDR3 nucleotides: TGTGCCAGCAGTTATCTACTAGCGGGGGCCCCTCACGAGCAGTACTTC. It codes for CASSYLLAGAPHEQYF. The rearrangement uses TRBV6-5 and TRBJ2-7, with 11 nucleotides matching TRBD2. CDR3 length: 16 residues. Germline trimming cut 3 bases from V and 5 bases from J; bases unmatched to any gene: 9. The V gene's germline CDR1 is MNHEY and CDR2 SVGAGI.

The CDR3 nucleotides read TGTGCCAGCAGTAGAGAGGGAATTAATTCACCCCTCCACTTT. Protein: CASSREGINSPLHF. V is TRBV6-4 and J is TRBJ1-6; D uncertain. This CDR3 contains 14 residues. V lost 5 bases and J lost 6, with 11 bases in between. Looked up from germline, CDR1 is MRHNA and CDR2 is SNTAGT.

The rearrangement joins TRBV29-1 to TRBJ2-5, with a possible D match to TRBD1 (6 bases). The DNA end lines up better with TRBJ2-7; the J call may be wrong. The CDR3 is made up of 14 amino acids. Per germline, CDR1 SQVTM and CDR2 ANQGSEA. The CDR3 DNA sequence: TGCAGCGTTGGGGGGCCAGGCTCCGTCTACGAGCAGTACTTC. Encoded protein: CSVGGPGSVYEQYF.